This T cell receptor beta chain is from a study of shared clonotypes between healthy human individuals. Clones were read by immunoSEQ multiplex PCR, and TCRdb kept only the in-frame ones, dropping some. The sample includes 2 million to 2.5 million clones, more than 90% seen only once; the top ten take 0.1% to 0.15%. In the case of this clone: Its antigen is still unknown.

Study observations and caveats: Rarefaction revealed incomplete sorted-subset sequencing despite large depth.

Trimming took 3 bases from V and 1 from J; bases not matched to a gene: 4. Looked up from germline, CDR1 is SGDLS and CDR2 is YYNGEE. This CDR3 contains 15 residues. What was sequenced was naive CD4+ T cells sorted from blood. Documented subset: CD45RA+ positively selected. The rearrangement links TRBV9 to TRBJ2-1, with 7 bases that match TRBD1. The sequence came from a man between 18 and 35 years old in good health. CDR3 DNA sequence: TGTGCCAGCAGCGAGAGGGGGCTATCCTACAATGAGCAGTTCTTC. Translating it yields CASSERGLSYNEQFF.